This T cell receptor beta chain was obtained from a study of blood T cells in healthy people across ages (dated by TCRdb to about 2015). For the wider study: In model experiments, template switching captured about one uniquely barcoded TCR beta cDNA molecule for every two T cells. To avoid experimental bias, donors of different ages were randomly spread across the sequencing lanes. The donors were split into four age groups: young (average about 16 years), middle-aged (around 37), aged (around 67) and long-lived (approximately 80). Age-related changes in TCR beta repertoire diversity were measured in the study by deep sequencing normalized with unique cDNA molecular identifiers. Two additional independent replicas of 1 million unique cDNA reads from the same blood draw were analyzed for two donors (one aged 18 to 30 and one aged 80 or older). What the work shows at the level of the full study, not this receptor alone: The CMV infection status of donors was not known, potentially confounding age-related changes in expanded clonotypes. The long-lived group showed more naive CD4+ T cells, fewer expanded clones and increased TCR diversity than the aged group, suggesting age selection. Conclusive comparison of naive and antigen-experienced compartments was prevented by the profiling of bulk unsorted PBMCs. Observed TCR beta diversity per million T cells fell roughly linearly with age, and a significant reduction was already apparent by age around 40. There was a strong correlation between observed TCR beta diversity and the percentage of naive T cells measured by flow cytometry. Estimates of total diversity from one million sequenced T cells were regarded as lower bounds and underestimates.

Library generation was performed with 5' RACE. Sequencing relied on an Illumina HiSeq 2500. A second roughly 7 to 11 cycle PCR used a sample-barcoded 5' primer and a J-beta primer mix. A unique molecular identifier was introduced onto each TCR beta cDNA molecule by a template-switch 5' adaptor carrying 12 random nucleotides. Each sample yielded at least 2.5 million CDR3-containing paired-end reads. First-strand cDNA was synthesized from all RNA with the Mint cDNA synthesis kit, primed by a TRBC-specific oligonucleotide. Following uracil-DNA glycosylase treatment, all cDNA underwent a first 18-cycle PCR with the universal primers M1SS and BC2_uni_R. In the original analysis: For normalization, 1 million high-quality reads, each with a distinct molecular identifier, were randomly selected from each sample. Instead of being binned into consensus sequences, reads that shared molecular identifiers were thrown out. MiTCR, set to a Q25 quality threshold and the strictest error-elimination algorithm, was used for CDR3 identification, clonotype clustering and error correction. A nonparametric unseen species model using Euler transformation provided a lower-bound estimate of total TCR beta diversity. The public reads were reanalyzed by TCRdb: fastp trimming at Q25, MiXCR alignment, in-frame beta chains only. Identical CDR3 proteins give one entry, which carries the most common genes and DNA. V and J calls and clone size were set by TCRdb, not the authors. Counted in this sample were about 1.6 million distinct CDR3 sequences; around 35% of them appeared once. The ten largest clones capture 11% of the sample.

Donors were a few dozen systemically healthy Caucasian individuals from Russia aged roughly 6 to 95 years. Each donor gave around 9.5 milliliters of peripheral blood, collected into EDTA-treated Vacutainer tubes. PBMCs were isolated by Ficoll-Paque density-gradient centrifugation, with at least 6 million obtained per sample. Total RNA, at least 6 micrograms per sample, was extracted from PBMCs with Trizol reagent. For every donor, an aliquot of PBMCs went through flow cytometry to measure the percentages of naive CD45RAhigh/CD27high T cells. This clonotype was found many times. Its binding antigen is unknown. No much larger clonotype is one base removed from it; base qualities were not supplied. Unmatched junction bases come to 5, with V trimmed by 5 bases and J by 6 bases. The germline V gene (reference sequence) gives CDR1 as SEHNR and CDR2 as FQNEAQ. Including the terminal cysteine and phenylalanine, the CDR3 comprises 13 residues. Only CDR3 DNA remains: 39 bases, in frame from the first base.

The rearrangement joined TRBV7-9 to TRBJ2-7; 9 bases in the middle match TRBD1. Sample: blood. The TCR sequence derives from a woman aged 25 to 39 in good health. The CDR3 region: CASSGQGRREQYF. The DNA sequence is as follows: TGTGCCAGCAGCGGACAGGGGAGGCGCGAGCAGTACTTC.